This T cell receptor beta chain was captured in a study of long-term antiretroviral therapy in people with HIV. This clone was counted only a few times. The antigen is unknown. This CDR3 spans 15 amino acids. Germline values: CDR1 SGHNT, CDR2 YYREEE (reference sequence). V was clipped by 4 bases and J by 7 bases; unmatched bases: 10. Study-level findings and limits: Controls showed broader CDR3 length ranges than did the HIV repertoires. Regardless of time point, clones expanded before ART dominated the repertoire. Following ART, diversity rose but still fell short of transplant donor controls.

Treatment locations for all participants with HIV were in the United States. Sequencing relied on immunoSEQ assay v3.0, run at survey level. Produced via immunoSEQ multiplex PCR; TCRdb's table is partial and in-frame only. The table records 22,000 or so clones, around four fifths of them present only once. Sequences were derived from unsorted PBMCs, sampled roughly 5.7 years after starting antiretroviral therapy. The chain is built from TRBV5-4 and TRBJ1-2; 10 bases fit TRBD1. The source is a young man with HIV. The CDR3: CASSGDRGGRGGYTF. The CDR3 region has the DNA TGTGCCAGCAGCGGGGACAGGGGCGGTAGGGGTGGCTACACCTTC. Combining the CDR3 with reference TRBV5-4 and TRBJ1-2 gives the whole variable domain ETGVTQSPTHLIKTRGQQVTLRCSSQSGHNTVSWYQQALGQGPQFIFQYYREEENGRGNFPPRFSGLQFPNYSSELNVNALELDDSALYLCASSGDRGGRGGYTFGSGTRLTVV.